The rows below give T cell receptor beta chains drawn from one sample of a study of T cell responses to AZD1222 COVID-19 vaccine. Assay: immunoSEQ multiplex PCR; the TCRdb copy retains only in-frame clones and omits some. The data contain roughly 80,000 clones, 92% of them seen just once; the ten biggest clones take up about 5%. The starting material was peripheral blood, obtained on day 0 of AZD1222 vaccination. The receptor set was obtained from an adult in good health. Both conserved end residues are part of each CDR3. Each record gives: J gene, V gene, clone size, D gene, CDR3 protein, CDR3 DNA. The D gene is left open where the match is weak. Rows give clone size only sometimes, using once, few, many, or a class for an expanded clone.

j_gene: TRBJ2-7; v_gene: TRBV5-4; abundance: NA; d_gene: TRBD1; CDR3aa: CASSSGQGISYEQYF; CDR3nt: TGTGCCAGCAGCTCGGGACAGGGAATTTCCTACGAGCAGTACTTC
j_gene: TRBJ2-5; v_gene: TRBV11-3; abundance: NA; d_gene: NA; CDR3aa: CASSRDTQETQYF; CDR3nt: TGTGCCAGCAGCCGTGACACTCAAGAGACCCAGTACTTC
j_gene: TRBJ1-2; v_gene: TRBV6-5; abundance: once; d_gene: NA; CDR3aa: CASGRANYGYTF; CDR3nt: TGTGCCAGCGGGAGAGCTAACTATGGCTACACCTTC
j_gene: TRBJ2-3; v_gene: TRBV10-3; abundance: NA; d_gene: TRBD2; CDR3aa: CAISESTSGKQDTQYF; CDR3nt: TGTGCCATCAGTGAGTCGACTAGCGGTAAACAAGATACGCAGTATTTT
j_gene: TRBJ2-1; v_gene: TRBV7-3; abundance: NA; d_gene: TRBD2; CDR3aa: CASSPPGTTFNEQFF; CDR3nt: TGTGCCAGCAGCCCCCCCGGGACTACATTCAATGAGCAGTTCTTC
j_gene: TRBJ1-2; v_gene: TRBV28; abundance: NA; d_gene: NA; CDR3aa: CASSLVPFYGYTF; CDR3nt: TGTGCCAGCAGTTTGGTCCCTTTCTATGGCTACACCTTC
j_gene: TRBJ2-3; v_gene: TRBV11-2; abundance: NA; d_gene: TRBD2; CDR3aa: CASSLIAGRTDTQYF; CDR3nt: TGTGCCAGCAGCCTGATAGCGGGTCGCACAGATACGCAGTATTTT
j_gene: TRBJ2-1; v_gene: TRBV4-1; abundance: NA; d_gene: TRBD1; CDR3aa: CASSPSRQGGNEQFF; CDR3nt: TGCGCCAGCAGCCCGTCAAGACAGGGGGGAAATGAGCAGTTCTTC
j_gene: TRBJ1-1; v_gene: TRBV4-1; abundance: NA; d_gene: TRBD1; CDR3aa: CASSLRGYMNTEAFF; CDR3nt: TGCGCCAGCAGCCTCAGGGGGTACATGAACACTGAAGCTTTCTTT
j_gene: TRBJ1-5; v_gene: TRBV2; abundance: NA; d_gene: NA; CDR3aa: CASSLDRNSNQPQHF; CDR3nt: TGTGCCAGCAGTTTGGACAGAAATAGCAATCAGCCCCAGCATTTT